The 7 T cell receptor beta chains below were found in one sample sequenced in a study of control samples from healthy donors and cancer patients. Sequenced by immunoSEQ multiplex PCR; TCRdb stores in-frame clones only, minus some. The sample lists around 55,000 clones, over 75% occurring once. The specimen sequenced was blood. The receptors shown here come from a man over 45 in good health.

The chain couples TRBV30 to TRBJ1-2, with TRBD1 as a possible D gene (5 bases). The CDR3 is made up of 12 amino acids. The germline gives CDR1 GTSNPN, CDR2 SVGIG (reference sequence). The V and J ends lost 1 base and 6 bases respectively, with 9 bases between them. The CDR3 is CAWSGGVHGYTF. In DNA form, the CDR3 reads TGTGCCTGGAGTGGAGGGGTTCATGGCTACACCTTC.

The V gene is TRBV11-2, the J gene TRBJ1-3; no clear D gene. CDR1 is SGHAT, CDR2 FQNNGV, per germline. This CDR3 has 14 residues. Trimming stripped 2 bases from V and 3 bases from J, with 8 bases between. The CDR3 protein is CASSLTEGGNTIYF. The CDR3 DNA reads TGTGCCAGCAGCTTAACCGAGGGTGGAAACACCATATATTTT.

The CDR3 DNA reads as TGTGCCAGCAGCTTAGCTAGTGCGACTAGCGGGATTACCGACGGGGAGCTGTTTTTT. Protein product: CASSLASATSGITDGELFF. The chain uses TRBV7-9 and TRBJ2-2; 11 nucleotides match TRBD2. CDR3 length equals 19 residues. Germline assignment: CDR1 SEHNR and CDR2 FQNEAQ (reference sequence). Trimming at V came to 0 bases and at J to 7 bases, leaving 13 bases not matched to a gene.

V and J are TRBV28 and TRBJ1-2; D is uncertain. The CDR3 runs to 13 residues. Trimming removed 6 bases from V and 3 bases from J, with 11 bases in between. Germline CDR1 reads MDHEN; CDR2 reads SYDVKM. CDR3 sequence reads: CASRPDGDYGYTF. In nucleotides, the CDR3 is TGTGCCAGCAGACCGGACGGGGACTATGGCTACACCTTC.

V and J are TRBV28 and TRBJ2-7; D perhaps matches TRBD2 (5 bases). Germline V gives CDR1 MDHEN, CDR2 SYDVKM. The CDR3 totals 14 residues. Trimming removed 7 bases at V and 6 bases at J, with 19 bases between. The DNA for the CDR3 is TGTGCCAGCAAGGTTTGGCTAGCCAGCCCCGAGCAGTACTTC. Its translation is CASKVWLASPEQYF.

The CDR3, as DNA: TGTGCCAGCCGACCTTCCGGGGGGAAGCACACCTTC. Its protein is CASRPSGGKHTF. V usage is TRBV27 and J usage is TRBJ1-2; D may be TRBD1 (5 bases). Germline lookup yields CDR1 MNHEY and CDR2 SMNVEV (reference sequence). The CDR3 runs to 12 residues. V was cut by 8 bases and J by 12 bases, with 19 bases left in between.

The V gene is TRBV7-9, the J gene TRBJ2-3; 7 nucleotides match TRBD1. CDR3 length equals 16 residues. The J segment lost 2 bases and the V segment lost 1 base, leaving 6 bases of the junction unmatched. Germline lookup yields CDR1 SEHNR and CDR2 FQNEAQ (reference sequence). The CDR3 spells CASSLEQGIATDTQYF. For the CDR3, the DNA is TGTGCCAGCAGCTTAGAACAGGGGATAGCCACAGATACGCAGTATTTT.